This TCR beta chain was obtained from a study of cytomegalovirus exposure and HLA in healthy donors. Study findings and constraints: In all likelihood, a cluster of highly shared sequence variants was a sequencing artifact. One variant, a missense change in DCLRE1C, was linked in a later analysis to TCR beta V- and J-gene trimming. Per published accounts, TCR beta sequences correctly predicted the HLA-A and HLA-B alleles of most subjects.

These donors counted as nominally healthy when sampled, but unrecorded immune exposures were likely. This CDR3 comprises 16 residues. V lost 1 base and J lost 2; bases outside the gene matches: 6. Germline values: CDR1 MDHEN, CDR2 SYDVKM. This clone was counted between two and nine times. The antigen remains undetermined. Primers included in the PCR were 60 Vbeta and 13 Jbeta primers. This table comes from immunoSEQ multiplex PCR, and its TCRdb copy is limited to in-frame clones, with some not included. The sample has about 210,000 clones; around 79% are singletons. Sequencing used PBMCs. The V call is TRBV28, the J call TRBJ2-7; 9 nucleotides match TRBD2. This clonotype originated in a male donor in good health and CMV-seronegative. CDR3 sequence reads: CASSLSSLAGPYEQYF. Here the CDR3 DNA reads TGTGCCAGCAGTTTATCGAGTCTAGCGGGACCCTACGAGCAGTACTTC. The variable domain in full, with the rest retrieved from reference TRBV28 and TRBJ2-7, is DVKVTQSSRYLVKRTGEKVFLECVQDMDHENMFWYRQDPGLGLRLIYFSYDVKMKEKGDIPEGYSVSREKKERFSLILESASTNQTSMYLCASSLSSLAGPYEQYFGPGTRLTVT.